The sequence of this T cell receptor (beta chain) was determined in a study of T cell changes during pregnancy in multiple sclerosis. CDR3 length: 14 amino acids. Trimming removed 3 bases from V and 2 bases from J; junction bases left unmatched: 3. The germline gives CDR1 MNHNS, CDR2 SASEGT. TCRdb keeps only in-frame clones here, not all; method: immunoSEQ multiplex PCR. The sample consists of 50,000 to 65,000 clones, 70% to 90% of them appearing once. This chain uses TRBV6-1 with TRBJ1-2; 7 nucleotides match TRBD1. The sequence derives from a female donor with multiple sclerosis, enrolled in a pregnancy study. The starting material was peripheral blood, obtained in the first trimester of pregnancy. DNA of the CDR3: TGTGCCAGCAGTGACCGGGACAGAAACTATGGCTACACCTTC. Translated: CASSDRDRNYGYTF.